This T cell receptor (beta chain) emerged from a study of human T cells and chemical hapten exposure. Germline CDR1 and CDR2: LGHDT and YNNKEL (reference sequence). The CDR3 sequence is 12 residues long. Trimming left V 2 bases short and J 9 bases short, with 10 bases between. Documented time point: patch test 1, 2 weeks after DPC sensitization. As to treatment: therapeutic diphenylcyclopropenone sensitization with weekly scalp DPC. Venepuncture was done earlier than the placement of each patch test. TCRdb processed the RACE reads anew with MiXCR; each CDR3 protein has one entry. The sample includes some 180,000 distinct CDR3 sequences, under 25% seen only once; the top ten take about 6.7%.

The clonotype comes from a woman aged 45-59 years with alopecia areata. Some clones in this sample may be carry-over from other donors' samples. V gene TRBV3-1 combines with J gene TRBJ1-1; D ambiguous. The sample was whole blood, taken in connection with sensitization to the hapten diphenylcyclopropenone (DPC). The CDR3 sequence is CASSQPGPQAFF. The CDR3 DNA follows: TGTGCCAGCAGCCAACCGGGTCCTCAAGCTTTCTTT.